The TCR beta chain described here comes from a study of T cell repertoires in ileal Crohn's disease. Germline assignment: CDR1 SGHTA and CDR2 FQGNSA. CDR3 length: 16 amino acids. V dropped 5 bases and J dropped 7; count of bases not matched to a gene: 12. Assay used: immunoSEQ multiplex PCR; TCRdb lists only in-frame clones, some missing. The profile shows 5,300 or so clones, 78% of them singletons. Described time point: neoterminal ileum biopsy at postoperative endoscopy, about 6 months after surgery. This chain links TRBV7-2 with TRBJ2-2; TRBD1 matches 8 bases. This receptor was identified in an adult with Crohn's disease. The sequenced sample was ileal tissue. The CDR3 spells CASSLTGQGLGGELFF. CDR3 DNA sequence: TGTGCCAGCAGCCTAACCGGACAGGGATTGGGCGGGGAGCTGTTTTTT.